A single sample is the source of the 30 T cell receptor beta chains below, sequenced in a study of blood T cell repertoires in COVID-19. Method: immunoSEQ multiplex PCR; TCRdb's copy keeps in-frame clones and lacks some. The table includes a few hundred thousand clones, more than 80% detected once. The sample comprised peripheral blood. The receptors derive from a woman between 25 and 40 years old with active or convalescent COVID-19.

The chain couples TRBV7-6 to TRBJ2-2; D unresolved. Trimming stripped 5 bases from V and 0 bases from J, with 13 bases between. The germline V gene has CDR1 SGHVS and CDR2 FNYEAQ. The CDR3 has 16 residues. CDR3 coding DNA: TGTGCCAGCAGCCCCTGGGCTGGGTCGAACACCGGGGAGCTGTTTTTT. Translation gives CASSPWAGSNTGELFF.

The chain is built from TRBV3-1 (or the pseudogene TRBV3-2) and TRBJ2-7, with 9 nucleotides matching TRBD1. Germline V gene lookup returns CDR1 LGHDT and CDR2 YNNKEL (reference sequence). V trimming: 5 bases; J trimming: 4 bases; junction bases outside the gene matches: 9. This CDR3 spans 15 amino acids. The CDR3 DNA reads as TGTGCCAGCAGCGACTTCGGGACAGGGAGATACGAGCAGTACTTC. Amino acid sequence: CASSDFGTGRYEQYF.

The J gene is TRBJ1-2, the V gene TRBV29-1; TRBD1 matches 8 bases. Per the germline V gene, CDR1 is SQVTM and CDR2 is ANQGSEA. Trimming took 7 bases from V and 2 from J; bases not matched to a gene: 12. The CDR3 extends over 15 amino acids. The CDR3 bases are TGCAGCGCAACCGGGACAGGCACATCGAACTATGGCTACACCTTC. Translation gives CSATGTGTSNYGYTF.

As to this clone: The same CDR3 also results from other DNA sequences found in this sample. V and J are TRBV5-5 and TRBJ1-2, with TRBD1 matching over 7 bases. CDR1 is SGHKS and CDR2 is YYEKEE in the germline V gene (reference sequence). V lost 0 bases to trimming and J lost 2 bases; unmatched junction nucleotides: 1. The CDR3 runs to 14 residues. The CDR3 loop is CASSLGQGNYGYTF. The CDR3 nucleotides are TGTGCCAGCAGCTTGGGACAGGGCAACTATGGCTACACCTTC.

The chain is built from TRBV6-1 and TRBJ2-5, with 7 bases that match TRBD2. This CDR3 comprises 15 residues. CDR1 and CDR2 (germline): MNHNS, SASEGT. The ends lost 1 base at V and 2 bases at J; junction bases unmatched: 4. The CDR3 spells CASSEDGGGQETQYF. CDR3 bases: TGTGCCAGCAGTGAAGACGGCGGGGGACAAGAGACCCAGTACTTC.

This chain connects TRBV7-2 to TRBJ2-1; TRBD2 agrees at 8 bases. CDR3 length equals 16 residues. Germline V gene sequence: CDR1 SGHTA, CDR2 FQGNSA. V lost 1 base to trimming and J lost 7 bases; unmatched junction nucleotides: 9. CDR3 residues: CASSLEVGGGLNEQFF. The CDR3 DNA follows: TGTGCCAGCAGCTTAGAGGTGGGCGGGGGGCTGAATGAGCAGTTCTTC.

V usage is TRBV7-8 and J usage is TRBJ1-2; D is unresolved. Germline assignment: CDR1 SGHVS and CDR2 FQNEAQ. Trimming took 3 bases from V and 4 from J, leaving 15 bases between them. The CDR3 extends over 15 amino acids. This CDR3 is CASSFGSRVPYGYTF. The CDR3 nucleotides are TGTGCCAGCAGCTTCGGGAGTAGGGTTCCCTATGGCTACACCTTC. Supplemented by reference TRBV7-8 and TRBJ1-2, the full variable domain reads GAGVSQSPRYKVAKRGQDVALRCDPISGHVSLFWYQQALGQGPEFLTYFQNEAQLDKSGLPSDRFFAERPEGSVSTLKIQRTQQEDSAVYLCASSFGSRVPYGYTFGSGTRLTVV.

The chain uses TRBV19 and TRBJ1-2; 7 bases map to TRBD1. V lost 7 bases, J lost 8 bases, and 10 bases stayed unmatched. Germline V CDR1 and CDR2: LNHDA, SQIVND (reference sequence). The CDR3 totals 13 residues. The CDR3 is CASTLTGLGGYTF. DNA of the CDR3: TGTGCCAGTACCCTGACAGGGTTGGGAGGCTACACCTTC.

This clone was seen once. The rearrangement uses TRBV4-1 and TRBJ1-1; no reliable D call. The length of the CDR3 is 14 residues. Germline CDR1 reads MGHRA; CDR2 reads YSYEKL. V lost 4 bases and J 1 base, leaving 10 bases between the germline ends. For the CDR3, the DNA is TGCGCCAGCAGCCTGAGACACGAGAACACTGAAGCTTTCTTT. Protein product: CASSLRHENTEAFF.

In nucleotides, the CDR3 is TGTGCCAGCAGTGAAAAAGACAGGGGGATGGTGGATGAGCAGTTCTTC. Translated, it gives CASSEKDRGMVDEQFF. This chain connects TRBV25-1 to TRBJ2-1, with 9 bases that match TRBD1. V lost 2 bases and J lost 8; bases outside the gene matches: 10. Germline values: CDR1 MGHDK, CDR2 SYGVNS. CDR3 size: 16 residues.

This clone was seen just once. This sequence joins TRBV24-1 and TRBJ2-2; 8 bases fit TRBD2. This CDR3 spans 15 amino acids. Germline V CDR1 and CDR2: KGHDR, SFDVKD. Losses at the gene ends were 9 bases for V and 2 bases for J; bases not matched to a gene: 7. Written as DNA, the CDR3 is TGTGCCACCTCTGTAGCGGGGCCCAACACCGGGGAGCTGTTTTTT. Translated: CATSVAGPNTGELFF.

The chain has TRBV6-5 and TRBJ1-2, with 12 bases lining up with TRBD1. Germline assignment: CDR1 MNHEY and CDR2 SVGAGI. The trim removed 4 bases at V and 5 bases at J, leaving 5 bases unmatched. The CDR3 spans 15 residues. CDR3 nucleotide sequence: TGTGCCAGCAGTTCGGGACAGGGGGCGCGGTATGGCTACACCTTC. This encodes CASSSGQGARYGYTF.

The chain links TRBV7-9 to TRBJ2-3; D may be TRBD2 (7 bases). The CDR3 is 15 amino acids. Germline CDR1 SEHNR, CDR2 FQNEAQ (reference sequence). V was pared by 7 bases and J by 2 bases, with 16 bases between. CDR3 nucleotide sequence: TGTGCCAGCATCTCTGAGGGGGGGCCCACAGATACGCAGTATTTT. It encodes CASISEGGPTDTQYF.

The J gene is TRBJ1-4, the V gene TRBV7-2, with 8 bases lining up with TRBD1. V lost 5 bases and J lost 13; bases outside the gene matches: 6. The V gene's germline CDR1 is SGHTA and CDR2 FQGNSA. The CDR3 has 12 amino acids. The CDR3 here is CASSTGDRRLFF. The DNA of the CDR3 is TGTGCCAGCAGCACAGGGGACAGGAGACTGTTTTTT.

The rearrangement joins TRBV30 to TRBJ1-1; no definite D call. This CDR3 is 13 amino acids long. Trimming removed 4 bases at V and 1 base at J, with 10 bases between. CDR1 and CDR2 from the germline V gene are GTSNPN and SVGIG (reference sequence). DNA for the CDR3: TGTGCCTGGACTGAGGGAGGGAACACTGAAGCTTTCTTT. Translating it yields CAWTEGGNTEAFF.

The genes are TRBV7-3 and TRBJ2-2; perhaps TRBD2 as D (5 bases). Trimming took off 6 bases at V and 1 base at J, with 12 bases between the two ends. The CDR3 spans 15 residues. CDR1 is SGHTA and CDR2 is FQGTGA in the germline V gene. In nucleotides, the CDR3 is TGTGCCAGCAGTAAGGAGAGCGGGAACACCGGGGAGCTGTTTTTT. This sequence encodes CASSKESGNTGELFF.

This chain uses TRBV18 with TRBJ2-5, with D unclear. Trimming shortened V by 6 bases and J by 2 bases, and 10 bases separated the two germline ends. CDR1 KGHSH and CDR2 LQKENI come from the germline V gene. The CDR3 spans 13 residues. CDR3 region: CASSMGSQETQYF. CDR3 coding DNA: TGTGCCAGCTCGATGGGCTCACAAGAGACCCAGTACTTC.

Ten or more counts support this clone. This chain uses TRBV19 with TRBJ1-2; 12 nucleotides line up with TRBD1. CDR3 length: 17 amino acids. The V and J ends lost 3 bases and 2 bases, in that order; junction bases with no gene match: 7. Looked up from germline, CDR1 is LNHDA and CDR2 is SQIVND (reference sequence). CDR3 amino acids: CASSIAGQGARNYGYTF. The CDR3 DNA follows: TGTGCCAGTAGTATCGCGGGACAGGGGGCGAGGAACTATGGCTACACCTTC.

This clone has only one observation. One base separates it from a far larger clone, so it is likely a read error. Different DNA sequences within this sample yield the same CDR3. This chain connects TRBV6-2 or TRBV6-3 to TRBJ2-6; 9 bases agree with TRBD2. Germline V gene data show CDR1 as MNHEY and CDR2 as SVGEGT. The CDR3 runs 16 residues. As DNA, the CDR3 is TGTGCCAGCAGTTTTCGCGGGGGGGCCGGGGCCAACGGCCTGACTTTC. It translates to CASSFRGGAGANGLTF.

The rearrangement joins TRBV6-1 to TRBJ1-4; 8 bases are shared with TRBD1. Trimming took 3 bases from V and 8 from J; bases not matched to a gene: 11. Germline loops: CDR1 MNHNS, CDR2 SASEGT. The CDR3 extends over 16 amino acids. The CDR3 protein is CASSEDRVPFHEKLFF. In DNA, the CDR3 is TGTGCCAGCAGTGAGGACAGGGTCCCCTTCCACGAAAAACTGTTTTTT.

The gene calls are TRBV18 and TRBJ1-3; no clear D gene. Trimming took off 3 bases at V and 0 bases at J, with 12 bases between the two ends. This CDR3 is built from 16 residues. Germline CDR1 KGHSH, CDR2 LQKENI. The CDR3 here is CASSPSPAYSGNTIYF. The CDR3 DNA follows: TGTGCCAGCTCACCTTCCCCAGCGTACTCTGGAAACACCATATATTTT.

The chain uses TRBV13 and TRBJ2-7, with TRBD2 matching 8 bases. The CDR3 loop spans 17 amino acids. V dropped 3 bases and J dropped 4; count of bases not matched to a gene: 14. Per the germline V gene, CDR1 is PRHDT and CDR2 is FYEKMQ (reference sequence). CDR3 sequence reads: CASSFSSGAGGRYEQYF. DNA for the CDR3: TGTGCCAGCAGCTTCTCGAGCGGGGCGGGGGGCCGGTACGAGCAGTACTTC.

This clone was observed a single time. V is TRBV7-8 and J is TRBJ1-2; no clear D gene. The V gene lost 8 bases and the J gene lost 6 bases, with 16 bases spanning the gap. CDR1 and CDR2 (germline): SGHVS, FQNEAQ. The CDR3 length is 13 residues. CDR3 protein: CASGNDRRDGYTF. CDR3 DNA sequence: TGTGCCAGCGGAAATGACCGGCGGGATGGCTACACCTTC.

The chain has TRBV30 and TRBJ1-3; D unresolved. This CDR3 region has 16 residues. V shed 0 bases and J shed 0 bases, with 12 bases lying between them. CDR1 and CDR2 (germline): GTSNPN, SVGIG (reference sequence). This CDR3 reads CAWSVSPRYSGNTIYF. The CDR3, as DNA: TGTGCCTGGAGTGTATCGCCCAGATACTCTGGAAACACCATATATTTT.

The V and J genes are TRBV27 and TRBJ1-1; D is unclear. The V end was cut by 0 bases, the J end by 2 bases, with 13 bases between. The germline V gene encodes CDR1 MNHEY and CDR2 SMNVEV (reference sequence). This CDR3 is 16 amino acids long. Here the CDR3 reads CASSLSGWEVNTEAFF. CDR3 bases: TGTGCCAGCAGTTTATCGGGGTGGGAGGTTAACACTGAAGCTTTCTTT.

This chain uses TRBV29-1 with TRBJ2-1; 7 bases are a match to TRBD1. This CDR3 spans 13 amino acids. V lost 5 bases to trimming and J lost 6 bases; unmatched junction nucleotides: 7. Germline CDR1 reads SQVTM; CDR2 reads ANQGSEA. Written as DNA, the CDR3 is TGCAGCGTTAACCCAGGGGGTTTCAATGAGCAGTTCTTC. This sequence encodes CSVNPGGFNEQFF.

This chain uses TRBV2 with TRBJ1-4, with 8 bases aligning to TRBD1. V was clipped by 7 bases and J by 8 bases; unmatched bases: 12. This CDR3 comprises 15 residues. Germline lookup yields CDR1 SNHLY and CDR2 FYNNEI. The CDR3 is CASNGPDRVGEKLFF. The DNA of the CDR3 is TGTGCCAGCAATGGACCGGACAGGGTAGGAGAAAAACTGTTTTTT. Full variable domain (outside the CDR3, taken from reference TRBV2 and TRBJ1-4): EPEVTQTPSHQVTQMGQEVILRCVPISNHLYFYWYRQILGQKVEFLVSFYNNEISEKSEIFDDQFSVERPDGSNFTLKIRSTKLEDSAMYFCASNGPDRVGEKLFFGSGTQLSVL.

This chain joins TRBV9 and TRBJ2-1; 10 nucleotides agree with TRBD2. Germline V gene lookup returns CDR1 SGDLS and CDR2 YYNGEE. V lost 4 bases and J lost 0; bases outside the gene matches: 7. CDR3 length: 17 amino acids. The DNA of the CDR3 is TGTGCCAGCAGCCGTTCCCTAGCGGGAGCCTCCTACAATGAGCAGTTCTTC. Its protein product is CASSRSLAGASYNEQFF. Full variable domain (missing parts from reference TRBV9 and TRBJ2-1): DSGVTQTPKHLITATGQRVTLRCSPRSGDLSVYWYQQSLDQGLQFLIQYYNGEERAKGNILERFSAQQFPDLHSELNLSSLELGDSALYFCASSRSLAGASYNEQFFGPGTRLTVL.

The V and J genes are TRBV29-1 and TRBJ2-2, with 8 bases identical to TRBD1. V was pared by 1 base and J by 6 bases, with 10 bases of the junction left unmatched. The CDR3 extends over 16 amino acids. Germline CDR1 SQVTM, CDR2 ANQGSEA. DNA for the CDR3: TGCAGCGTTGAAGCGACCACAGGGGGGATGTCCGGGGAGCTGTTTTTT. Translated, it gives CSVEATTGGMSGELFF.

V and J are TRBV6-1 and TRBJ1-1, with a tentative D call TRBD1 (5 bases). Deletions cut 2 bases from V and 3 bases from J, with 7 bases between. This CDR3 contains 13 residues. The germline V gene encodes CDR1 MNHNS and CDR2 SASEGT. In DNA, the CDR3 is TGTGCCAGCAGTGAATACAGGTACACTGAAGCTTTCTTT. Its protein is CASSEYRYTEAFF.